The rows below give T cell receptor beta chains drawn from one sample of a study of glioma-infiltrating T cells. TCRdb redid the calling of the multiplex PCR reads with MiXCR, one entry per CDR3 protein. The sample contains about 110,000 distinct CDR3 sequences, 20% to 25% of which appear only once. Specimen: glioma tissue, nonneoplastic brain tissue, or PBMCs (not recorded which). These receptors all stem from a human donor with low-grade glioma or glioblastoma, undergoing nonglioma brain surgery, or in good health (not recorded which). Each CDR3 is given with its conserved first and last residue. Each record gives: J gene, V gene, clone size, D gene, CDR3 protein, CDR3 DNA. D genes are given only for firm matches. Clone size is not always given. Where it is, it says once, few, many or a class for expanded clones.

TRBJ1-1 TRBV6-2/TRBV6-3 NA NA CASRKAGSTEAFF TGTGCCAGCAGGAAGGCAGGATCCACTGAAGCTTTCTTT
TRBJ1-6 TRBV29-1 NA NA CSGRVGFEGSYNSPLHF TGCAGCGGAAGGGTTGGGTTTGAGGGGTCCTATAATTCACCCCTCCACTTT
TRBJ1-1 TRBV7-9 NA NA CASSSIRPGGAFF TGTGCCAGCAGCTCCATTAGACCCGGCGGAGCTTTCTTT
TRBJ2-7 TRBV28 many NA CASSVAGLVYEQYF TGTGCCAGTTCGGTGGCGGGCTTAGTCTACGAGCAGTACTTC
TRBJ2-2 TRBV6-1 many NA CASSELYPTGELFF TGTGCCAGCAGTGAACTCTACCCGACCGGGGAGCTGTTTTTT
TRBJ1-1 TRBV9 NA NA CASRSHSGDTEAFF TGTGCCAGCAGGTCTCACTCAGGGGATACTGAAGCTTTCTTT
TRBJ1-5 TRBV19 many NA CASTLATGTTNQPQHF TGTGCCAGTACCTTAGCAACCGGGACCACCAATCAGCCCCAGCATTTT
TRBJ2-3 TRBV6-1 many NA CASSYQGLDTQYF TGTGCCAGCAGTTATCAGGGCTTGGATACGCAGTATTTT
TRBJ2-3 TRBV11-2 once TRBD2 CARSLEAGKQYF TGTGCCCGCAGCTTAGAAGCGGGGAAACAGTATTTT
TRBJ1-5 TRBV6-2/TRBV6-3 many TRBD1 CASSYHRDRGVRSNQPQHF TGTGCCAGCAGTTACCACCGGGACAGGGGCGTTCGGAGCAATCAGCCCCAGCATTTT
TRBJ1-1 TRBV20-1 many TRBD1 CSVVTGLMNTEAFF TGCAGTGTCGTGACAGGGCTCATGAACACTGAAGCTTTCTTT
TRBJ2-1 TRBV18 many TRBD2 CASSEGTSGSEQFF TGTGCCAGCTCAGAGGGGACTAGCGGGAGTGAGCAGTTCTTC